This T cell receptor (beta chain) was captured by sequencing in a study of blood T cell repertoires in COVID-19. About the research overall: Specimens from acute and convalescent COVID-19 originated in the United States, Italy and Spain. From T cells, B-cell-depleted T cells, or PBMCs came the material, which was cDNA or gDNA.

Per the study methods: How many nucleated cells were present was estimated from reference gene primer amplification. The repertoire was sequenced with immunoSEQ multiplex PCR; TCRdb's copy has only in-frame clones and lacks some. The DNA gave D and trimming, while V, J and clone size come from that table. The top ten clones hold about 3.2% of a sample with some 490,000 clones, roughly 88% of them seen once. This TCR was sampled from a human donor in a cohort sampled during active COVID-19. Sequencing was performed on peripheral blood.

CDR3 bases: TGTGCCAGCCGGACTAGCGGGTACAATGAGCAGTTCTTC. Protein sequence: CASRTSGYNEQFF. The rearrangement links TRBV6-5 to TRBJ2-1; 11 bases match TRBD2. In germline, CDR1 is MNHEY, CDR2 SVGAGI. The junction had 1 base not matched to a gene; V was cut back by 8 bases and J by 4 bases. The CDR3 covers 13 residues.